What follows are 12 T cell receptor beta chains derived from one specimen sequenced in a study of beta chain features in type 1 diabetes. Study-wide results and limits: People with Type 1 diabetes carried modestly yet significantly shorter TCRB CDR3s in all four CD4+ subsets.

TCRB transcripts that were expressed got sequenced, as all of the isolated RNA had been reverse transcribed. Sequencing used immunoSEQ multiplex PCR; TCRdb keeps in-frame clones, though not all of them. The sample records about 160,000 clones, just over 8% being singletons. These receptors' antigens are unknown. Source material: central memory CD4+ T cells from blood. The receptors shown here come from a woman aged 18 to 35 with type 1 diabetes.

The chain employs TRBV4-1 and TRBJ2-4; 7 positions agree with TRBD2. This CDR3 spans 16 amino acids. The germline V gene encodes CDR1 MGHRA and CDR2 YSYEKL. V trimming: 2 bases; J trimming: 5 bases; junction bases outside the gene matches: 9. For the CDR3, the DNA is TGCGCCAGCAGCCAAAGGTCCCGCCGGGGGGAAAACATTCAGTACTTC. Its protein product is CASSQRSRRGENIQYF.

This clone has just a few counts. The chain uses TRBV4-3 and TRBJ2-1; TRBD2 aligns across 8 bases. Germline values: CDR1 LGHNA, CDR2 YSLEER. V shed 0 bases and J 9 bases; nucleotides not matched to a gene: 10. The CDR3 sequence is 16 residues long. The CDR3 bases are TGCGCCAGCAGCCAAGACGGACGGGGGGGGAGCGGTGAGCAGTTCTTC. Translation: CASSQDGRGGSGEQFF.

The J gene is TRBJ1-5, the V gene TRBV7-8, with 10 bases matching TRBD1. The J segment lost 2 bases and the V segment lost 5 bases, leaving 6 bases of the junction unmatched. Germline V gene sequence: CDR1 SGHVS, CDR2 FQNEAQ. The CDR3 has 16 residues. This chain's CDR3 is CASSVTGGRGNQPQHF. The CDR3 bases are TGTGCCAGCAGCGTGACAGGGGGCCGGGGCAATCAGCCCCAGCATTTT.

This clone was detected only a few times. The chain is built from TRBV6-5 and TRBJ1-2, with 7 bases lining up with TRBD1. The CDR3 length is 13 residues. The germline gives CDR1 MNHEY, CDR2 SVGAGI. V dropped 6 bases and J dropped 5; count of bases not matched to a gene: 6. CDR3 in DNA: TGTGCCAGCAGCAGACAGGGAGTGTATGGCTACACCTTC. This gives the protein CASSRQGVYGYTF.

V and J are TRBV6-9 and TRBJ1-4; D remains ambiguous. The CDR3 sequence is 16 residues long. V lost 2 bases and J 5 bases, leaving 15 bases between the germline ends. Germline V gene lookup returns CDR1 MNHGY and CDR2 SVAAGI. CDR3: CASSYVHRRINEKLFF. In DNA form, the CDR3 reads TGTGCCAGCAGTTATGTACATAGGCGGATAAATGAAAAACTGTTTTTT.

This clone was detected only a few times. The chain couples TRBV7-2 to TRBJ2-3; D possibly corresponds to TRBD2 (5 bases). CDR1 is SGHTA, CDR2 FQGNSA, per germline. CDR3 length equals 12 residues. The V gene lost 5 bases and the J gene lost 6 bases, with 9 bases spanning the gap. The CDR3 protein is CASSKLEDTQYF. The CDR3 DNA reads as TGTGCCAGCAGCAAACTAGAGGATACGCAGTATTTT.

A word on this clone: One end of the junction is discordant with germline, which a read error may explain. Other DNA sequences of this sample code for an identical CDR3. V is TRBV11-3 and J is TRBJ1-1; D perhaps matches TRBD1 (5 bases). Germline V gives CDR1 SGHNT, CDR2 YENEEA. The CDR3 loop spans 14 amino acids. The CDR3 loop is CASSRTDGTTEAFF. The DNA for the CDR3 is TGTGCCAGCAGCCGCACCGACGGGACTACTGAAGCCTTCTTT.

This clone was seen only a few times. J is TRBJ2-7 and V is TRBV10-3; 11 nucleotides line up with TRBD2. Per germline, CDR1 ENHRY and CDR2 SYGVKD. V lost 4 bases, J lost 4 bases, and 9 bases stayed unmatched. This CDR3 comprises 16 residues. CDR3 loop: CAISGGRTSGLYEQYF. Here the CDR3 DNA reads TGTGCCATCAGTGGAGGGAGGACTAGCGGGTTATACGAGCAGTACTTC.

The chain combines TRBV7-3 with TRBJ2-2; TRBD1 matches at 8 bases. CDR3 length: 16 amino acids. Germline V gene data show CDR1 as SGHTA and CDR2 as FQGTGA. With V trimmed by 4 bases and J by 0 bases, 4 bases remained unmatched. In DNA form, the CDR3 reads TGTGCCAGCAGCTCCCAGGGGGCCACGAACACCGGGGAGCTGTTTTTT. It yields the protein CASSSQGATNTGELFF. Filled out from reference TRBV7-3 and TRBJ2-2, the complete variable domain reads GAGVSQTPSNKVTEKGKYVELRCDPISGHTALYWYRQSLGQGPEFLIYFQGTGAADDSGLPNDRFFAVRPEGSVSTLKIQRTERGDSAVYLCASSSQGATNTGELFFGEGSRLTVL.

The chain couples TRBV5-1 to TRBJ2-3; possible D gene TRBD1, 6 bases. The germline V and J ends were trimmed by 3 bases and 0 bases, with 11 bases remaining between them. In germline, CDR1 is SGHRS, CDR2 YFSETQ. The CDR3 contains 15 residues. In DNA form, the CDR3 reads TGCGCCAGCAGCTCAAGGACAGTCAGCACAGATACGCAGTATTTT. Translation gives CASSSRTVSTDTQYF.

This chain joins TRBV9 and TRBJ2-2; D perhaps matches TRBD1 (6 bases). V shed 0 bases and J shed 5 bases, with 11 bases lying between them. The CDR3 is 15 amino acids. CDR1 SGDLS and CDR2 YYNGEE come from the germline V gene. The CDR3 is CASSVGGPGTGELFF. CDR3 DNA sequence: TGTGCCAGCAGCGTAGGGGGGCCGGGGACCGGGGAGCTGTTTTTT. The whole variable domain, remainder taken from reference TRBV9 and TRBJ2-2, is DSGVTQTPKHLITATGQRVTLRCSPRSGDLSVYWYQQSLDQGLQFLIQYYNGEERAKGNILERFSAQQFPDLHSELNLSSLELGDSALYFCASSVGGPGTGELFFGEGSRLTVL.

This chain connects TRBV5-6 to TRBJ2-1; TRBD2 agrees at 9 bases. The germline CDR1 and CDR2 sequences are SGHDT and YYEEEE. This CDR3 has 15 residues. After removal of 6 bases from V and 6 bases from J, the junction contained 10 bases not matched to a gene. CDR3 region: CASTPGGRASNEQFF. In nucleotides, the CDR3 is TGTGCCAGCACCCCTGGCGGGAGGGCCAGCAATGAGCAGTTCTTC.